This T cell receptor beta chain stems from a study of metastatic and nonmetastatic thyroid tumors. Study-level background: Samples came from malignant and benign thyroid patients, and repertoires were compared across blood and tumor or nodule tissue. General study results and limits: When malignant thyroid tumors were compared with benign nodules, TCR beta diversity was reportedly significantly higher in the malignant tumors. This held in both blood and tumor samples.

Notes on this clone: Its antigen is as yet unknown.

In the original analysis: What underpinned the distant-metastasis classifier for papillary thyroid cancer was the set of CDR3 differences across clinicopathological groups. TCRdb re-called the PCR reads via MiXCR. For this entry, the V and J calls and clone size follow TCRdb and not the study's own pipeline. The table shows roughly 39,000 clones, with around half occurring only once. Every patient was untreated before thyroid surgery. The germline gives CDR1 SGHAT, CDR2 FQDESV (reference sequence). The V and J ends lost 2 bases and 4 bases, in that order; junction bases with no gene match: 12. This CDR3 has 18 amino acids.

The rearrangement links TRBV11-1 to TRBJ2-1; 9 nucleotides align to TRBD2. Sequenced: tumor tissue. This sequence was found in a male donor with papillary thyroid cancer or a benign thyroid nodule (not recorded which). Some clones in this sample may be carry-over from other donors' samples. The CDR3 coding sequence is TGTGCCAGCAGCTTAAAAGTGGCTAGCGGGGTAGGATACAATGAGCAGTTCTTC. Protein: CASSLKVASGVGYNEQFF.